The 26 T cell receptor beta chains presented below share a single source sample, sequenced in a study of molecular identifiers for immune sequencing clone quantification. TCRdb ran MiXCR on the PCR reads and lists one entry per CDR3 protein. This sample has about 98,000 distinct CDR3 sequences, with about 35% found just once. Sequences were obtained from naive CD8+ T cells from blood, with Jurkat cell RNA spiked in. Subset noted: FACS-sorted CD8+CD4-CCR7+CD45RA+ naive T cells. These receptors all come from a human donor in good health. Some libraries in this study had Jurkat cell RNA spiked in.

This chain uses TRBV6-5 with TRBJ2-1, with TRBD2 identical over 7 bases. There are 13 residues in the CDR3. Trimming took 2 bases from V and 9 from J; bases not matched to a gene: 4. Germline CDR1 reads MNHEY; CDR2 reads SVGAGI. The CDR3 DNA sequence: TGTGCCAGCAGTTACATGGCGGGAGCTGAGCAGTTCTTC. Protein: CASSYMAGAEQFF.

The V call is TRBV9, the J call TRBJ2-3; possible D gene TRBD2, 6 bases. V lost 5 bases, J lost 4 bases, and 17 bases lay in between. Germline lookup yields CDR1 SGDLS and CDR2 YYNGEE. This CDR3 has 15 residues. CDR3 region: CASSGSGDVSDTQYF. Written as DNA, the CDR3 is TGTGCCAGCAGTGGGTCGGGAGATGTGTCAGATACGCAGTATTTT.

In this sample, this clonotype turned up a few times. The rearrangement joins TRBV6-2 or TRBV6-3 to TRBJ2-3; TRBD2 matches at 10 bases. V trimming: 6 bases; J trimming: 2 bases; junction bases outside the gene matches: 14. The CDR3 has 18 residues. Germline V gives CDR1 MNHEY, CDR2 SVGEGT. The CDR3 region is CASSPIRAGGLPTDTQYF. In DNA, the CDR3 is TGTGCCAGCAGCCCCATTCGAGCGGGAGGGCTCCCCACAGATACGCAGTATTTT.

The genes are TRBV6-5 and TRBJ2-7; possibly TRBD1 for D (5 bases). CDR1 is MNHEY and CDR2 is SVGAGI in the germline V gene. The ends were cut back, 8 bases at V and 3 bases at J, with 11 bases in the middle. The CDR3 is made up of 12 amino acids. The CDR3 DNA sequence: TGTGCCAGCGAAGGCAGGGACTACGAGCAGTACTTC. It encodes CASEGRDYEQYF.

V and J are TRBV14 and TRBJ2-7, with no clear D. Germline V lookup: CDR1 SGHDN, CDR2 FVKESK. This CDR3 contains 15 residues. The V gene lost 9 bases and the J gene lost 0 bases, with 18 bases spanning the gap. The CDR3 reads CASLLGRVLSYEQYF. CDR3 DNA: TGTGCCAGTCTGTTAGGACGGGTTCTCTCCTACGAGCAGTACTTC.

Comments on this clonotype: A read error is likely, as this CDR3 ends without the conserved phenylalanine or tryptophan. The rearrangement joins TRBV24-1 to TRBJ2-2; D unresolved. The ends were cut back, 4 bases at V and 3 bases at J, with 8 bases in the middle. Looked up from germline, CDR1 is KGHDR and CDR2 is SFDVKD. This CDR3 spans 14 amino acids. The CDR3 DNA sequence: TGTGCCACCAGTGAGAACCTTCACACCGGGGAGCTGTTTTCT. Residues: CATSENLHTGELFS.

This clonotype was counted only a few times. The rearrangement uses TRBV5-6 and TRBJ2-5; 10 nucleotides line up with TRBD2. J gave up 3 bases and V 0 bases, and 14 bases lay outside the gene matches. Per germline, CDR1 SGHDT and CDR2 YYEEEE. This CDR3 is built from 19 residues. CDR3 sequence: CASSLELAGVRKWKETQYF. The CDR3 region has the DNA TGTGCCAGCAGCTTGGAGCTAGCGGGAGTGAGGAAGTGGAAAGAGACCCAGTACTTC.

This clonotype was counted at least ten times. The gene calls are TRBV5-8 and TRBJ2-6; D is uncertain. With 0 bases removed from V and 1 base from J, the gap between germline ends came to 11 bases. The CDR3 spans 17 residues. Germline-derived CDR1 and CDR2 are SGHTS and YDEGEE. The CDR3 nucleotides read TGTGCCAGCAGCTTGGATTTCGCCCTGTCTGGGGCCAACGTCCTGACTTTC. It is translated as CASSLDFALSGANVLTF.

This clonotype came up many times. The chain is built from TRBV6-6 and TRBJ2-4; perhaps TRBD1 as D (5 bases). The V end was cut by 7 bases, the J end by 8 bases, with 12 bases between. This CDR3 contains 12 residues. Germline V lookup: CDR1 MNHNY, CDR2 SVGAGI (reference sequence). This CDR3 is CASTDSPDIQYF. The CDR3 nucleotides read TGTGCCAGCACCGACAGTCCGGACATTCAGTACTTC.

The CDR3 coding sequence is TGTGCCAGCAGCTTTAGCCAAGAGACCCAGTACTTC. As protein: CASSFSQETQYF. V gene TRBV7-2 combines with J gene TRBJ2-5; the D is unclear. The CDR3 loop spans 12 amino acids. Germline V gene data show CDR1 as SGHTA and CDR2 as FQGNSA. The germline V and J ends were trimmed by 3 bases and 1 base, with 3 bases remaining between them.

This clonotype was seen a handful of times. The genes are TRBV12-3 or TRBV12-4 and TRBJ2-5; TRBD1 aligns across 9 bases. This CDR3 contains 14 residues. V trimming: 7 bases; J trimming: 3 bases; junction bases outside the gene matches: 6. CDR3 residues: CASNGQGIKETQYF. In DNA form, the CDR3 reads TGTGCCAGCAATGGACAGGGGATTAAAGAGACCCAGTACTTC.

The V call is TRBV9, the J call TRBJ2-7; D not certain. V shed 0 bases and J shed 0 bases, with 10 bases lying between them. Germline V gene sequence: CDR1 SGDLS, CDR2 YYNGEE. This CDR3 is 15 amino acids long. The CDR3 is CASSVGSDLSYEQYF. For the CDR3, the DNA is TGTGCCAGCAGCGTAGGGTCAGACCTCTCCTACGAGCAGTACTTC. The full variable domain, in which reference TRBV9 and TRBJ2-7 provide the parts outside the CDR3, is DSGVTQTPKHLITATGQRVTLRCSPRSGDLSVYWYQQSLDQGLQFLIQYYNGEERAKGNILERFSAQQFPDLHSELNLSSLELGDSALYFCASSVGSDLSYEQYFGPGTRLTVT.

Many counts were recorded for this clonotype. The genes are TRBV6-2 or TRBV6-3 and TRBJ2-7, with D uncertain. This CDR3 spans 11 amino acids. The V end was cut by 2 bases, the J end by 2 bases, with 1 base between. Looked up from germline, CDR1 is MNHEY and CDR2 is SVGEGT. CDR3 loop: CASSYAYEQYF. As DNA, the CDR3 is TGTGCCAGCAGTTACGCCTACGAGCAGTACTTC.

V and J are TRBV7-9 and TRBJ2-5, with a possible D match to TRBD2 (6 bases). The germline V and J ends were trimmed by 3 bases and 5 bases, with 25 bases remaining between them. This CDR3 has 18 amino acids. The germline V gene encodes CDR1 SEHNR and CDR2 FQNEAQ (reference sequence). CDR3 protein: CASSFNIRGTVQEETQYF. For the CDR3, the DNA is TGTGCCAGCAGCTTCAACATCCGGGGGACGGTCCAAGAGGAGACCCAGTACTTC.

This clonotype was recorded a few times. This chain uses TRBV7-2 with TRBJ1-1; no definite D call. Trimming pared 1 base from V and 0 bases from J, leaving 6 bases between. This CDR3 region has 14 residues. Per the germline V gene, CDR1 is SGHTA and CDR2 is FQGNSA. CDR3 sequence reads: CASSLERLNTEAFF. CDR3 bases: TGTGCCAGCAGCTTAGAACGGTTGAACACTGAAGCTTTCTTT.

The DNA for the CDR3 is TGTGCCAGCAGCAGGGACTGGGGGGAAGAGACCCAGTACTTC. This translates into CASSRDWGEETQYF. This chain links TRBV28 with TRBJ2-5, with D perhaps TRBD2 (6 bases). Trimming removed 6 bases at V and 3 bases at J, with 14 bases between. This CDR3 is built from 14 residues. Germline V CDR1 and CDR2: MDHEN, SYDVKM.

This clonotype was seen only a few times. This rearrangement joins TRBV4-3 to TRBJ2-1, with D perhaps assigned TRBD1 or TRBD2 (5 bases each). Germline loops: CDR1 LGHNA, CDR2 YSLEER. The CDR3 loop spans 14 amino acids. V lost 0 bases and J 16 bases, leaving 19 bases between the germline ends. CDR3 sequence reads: CASSQDGTIPLKFF. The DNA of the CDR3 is TGCGCCAGCAGCCAAGATGGGACGATCCCCCTCAAATTCTTC.

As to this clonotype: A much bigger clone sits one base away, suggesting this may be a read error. CDR3 in DNA: TGTGCCAGCTGCTTGTCCACTGAAGCTTTCTTT. This encodes CASCLSTEAFF. The chain has TRBV5-3 and TRBJ1-1; unclear D gene. TRBV5-3 is marked as an open reading frame, function uncertain. Trimming cost V 8 bases and J 4 bases, with 9 bases left between them. The CDR3 extends over 11 amino acids.

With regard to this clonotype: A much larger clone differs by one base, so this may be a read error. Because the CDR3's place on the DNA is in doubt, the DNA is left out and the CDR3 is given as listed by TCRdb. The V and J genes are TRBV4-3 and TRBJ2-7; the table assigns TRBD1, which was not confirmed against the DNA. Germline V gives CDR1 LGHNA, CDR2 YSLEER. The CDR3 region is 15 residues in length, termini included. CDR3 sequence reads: CASSEVGGGNYEQNF.

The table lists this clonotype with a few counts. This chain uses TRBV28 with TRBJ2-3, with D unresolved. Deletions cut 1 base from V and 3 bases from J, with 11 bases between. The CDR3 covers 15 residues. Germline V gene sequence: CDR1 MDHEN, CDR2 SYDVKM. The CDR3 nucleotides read TGTGCCAGCAGTTTATTGGTACCAATAACAGATACGCAGTATTTT. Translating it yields CASSLLVPITDTQYF.

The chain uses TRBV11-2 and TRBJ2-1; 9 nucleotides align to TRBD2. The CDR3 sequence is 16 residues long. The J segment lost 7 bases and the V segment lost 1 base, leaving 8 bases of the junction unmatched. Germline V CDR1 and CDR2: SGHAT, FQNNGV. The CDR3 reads CASSLVSSGSWNEQFF. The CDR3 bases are TGTGCCAGCAGCTTAGTCAGTAGCGGGAGTTGGAATGAGCAGTTCTTC.

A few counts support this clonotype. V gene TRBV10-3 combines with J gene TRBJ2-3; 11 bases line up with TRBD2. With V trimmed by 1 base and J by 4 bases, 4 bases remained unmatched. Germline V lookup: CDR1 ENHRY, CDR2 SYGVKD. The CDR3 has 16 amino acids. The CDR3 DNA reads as TGTGCCATCAGTGAGTGGGGACTAGCGGAAGCAGATACGCAGTATTTT. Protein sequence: CAISEWGLAEADTQYF.

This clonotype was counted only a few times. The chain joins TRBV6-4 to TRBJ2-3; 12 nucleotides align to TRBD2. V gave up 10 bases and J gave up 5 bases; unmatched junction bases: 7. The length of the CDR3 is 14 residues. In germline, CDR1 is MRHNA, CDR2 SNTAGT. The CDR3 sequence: CATSPGLAGDTQYF. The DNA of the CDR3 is TGTGCCACCTCACCGGGACTAGCGGGAGATACGCAGTATTTT.

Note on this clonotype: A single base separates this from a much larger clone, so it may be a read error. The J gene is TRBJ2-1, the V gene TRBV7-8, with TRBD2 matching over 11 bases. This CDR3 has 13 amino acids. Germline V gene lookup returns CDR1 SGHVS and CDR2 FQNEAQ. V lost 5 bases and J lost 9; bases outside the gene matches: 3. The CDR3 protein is CASSISGRVEQFF. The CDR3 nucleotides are TGTGCCAGCAGCATTAGCGGGAGGGTTGAGCAGTTCTTC.

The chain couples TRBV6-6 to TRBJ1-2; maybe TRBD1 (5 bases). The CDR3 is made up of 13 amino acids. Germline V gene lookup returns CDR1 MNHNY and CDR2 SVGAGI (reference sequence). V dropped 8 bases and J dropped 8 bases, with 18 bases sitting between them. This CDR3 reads CASEIFREGGYTF. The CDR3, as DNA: TGTGCCAGCGAGATATTCAGGGAGGGCGGCTACACCTTC.

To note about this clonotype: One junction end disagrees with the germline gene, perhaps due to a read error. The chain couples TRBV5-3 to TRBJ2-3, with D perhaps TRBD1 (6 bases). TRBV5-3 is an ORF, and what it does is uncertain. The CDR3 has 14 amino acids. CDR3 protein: CASSLYRETDTQYF. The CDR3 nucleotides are TGTGCCAGCAGCTTATACAGGGAAACAGATACGCAGTATTTT.